The next 32 T cell receptor beta chains were all read from a single sample in a study of blood T cell repertoires in COVID-19. Libraries were prepared by immunoSEQ multiplex PCR; TCRdb keeps only in-frame clonotypes and omits some of them. This sample carries around 290,000 clones, around 87% of them seen once, and the ten largest clones take approximately 8.1%. Sequencing was done on a sample of peripheral blood. Receptors were obtained from a woman in her 50s who had recovered from COVID-19.

The J gene is TRBJ2-7, the V gene TRBV7-2; TRBD2 matches 12 bases. In germline, CDR1 is SGHTA, CDR2 FQGNSA. The CDR3 is made up of 15 amino acids. The V segment lost 2 bases and the J segment 2 bases; nucleotides outside the gene matches: 1. CDR3 amino acids: CASSLRLAGAYEQYF. In DNA form, the CDR3 reads TGTGCCAGCAGCTTAAGACTAGCGGGGGCCTACGAGCAGTACTTC.

This clone has just a few counts. The chain carries TRBV5-5 and TRBJ1-5; 7 bases align to TRBD1. V trimming: 4 bases; J trimming: 2 bases; junction bases outside the gene matches: 6. Germline CDR1 is SGHKS and CDR2 is YYEKEE (reference sequence). This CDR3 comprises 15 residues. The chain's CDR3 is CASSPQGNGNQPQHF. CDR3 nucleotide sequence: TGTGCCAGCAGCCCACAGGGGAATGGCAATCAGCCCCAGCATTTT.

The CDR3 DNA reads as TGTGCCAGCAGCTTGTCGCAAGATTCGGGTGGCTACACCTTC. This translates into CASSLSQDSGGYTF. This chain connects TRBV7-2 to TRBJ1-2; D gene unclear. Germline V gene lookup returns CDR1 SGHTA and CDR2 FQGNSA. The ends were cut back, 3 bases at V and 7 bases at J, with 15 bases in the middle. There are 14 residues in the CDR3.

The chain couples TRBV7-2 to TRBJ2-3; 9 positions agree with TRBD2. Germline lookup yields CDR1 SGHTA and CDR2 FQGNSA. J lost 7 bases, V lost 1 base, and 3 bases had no gene match. CDR3 length: 14 amino acids. The CDR3 spells CASSLDPSGNTQYF. For the CDR3, the DNA is TGTGCCAGCAGCTTAGATCCTAGCGGGAATACGCAGTATTTT.

This sequence joins TRBV6-2 or TRBV6-3 and TRBJ2-3, with a tentative D call TRBD1 (6 bases). This CDR3 is built from 14 residues. Germline V gives CDR1 MNHEY, CDR2 SVGEGT. The V gene lost 6 bases and the J gene lost 0 bases, with 10 bases spanning the gap. CDR3 sequence reads: CASSDRTSTDTQYF. The CDR3 DNA sequence: TGTGCCAGCAGCGACAGGACTAGCACAGATACGCAGTATTTT.

V usage is TRBV5-1 and J usage is TRBJ1-2, with D perhaps matching TRBD1 (6 bases). Trimming removed 3 bases from V and 4 bases from J, with 13 bases in between. Germline V gene sequence: CDR1 SGHRS, CDR2 YFSETQ. The CDR3 runs to 14 residues. CDR3 residues: CASSSAGEGYGYTF. CDR3 DNA: TGCGCCAGCAGCTCGGCAGGGGAGGGCTATGGCTACACCTTC. The complete variable domain, with remaining parts taken from reference TRBV5-1 and TRBJ1-2, reads KAGVTQTPRYLIKTRGQQVTLSCSPISGHRSVSWYQQTPGQGLQFLFEYFSETQRNKGNFPGRFSGRQFSNSRSEMNVSTLELGDSALYLCASSSAGEGYGYTFGSGTRLTVV.

This clone was observed a handful of times. The chain couples TRBV2 to TRBJ1-5; no clear D. Per the germline V gene, CDR1 is SNHLY and CDR2 is FYNNEI. This CDR3 is built from 16 residues. Trimming removed 6 bases at V and 4 bases at J, with 19 bases between. CDR3 coding DNA: TGTGCCAGCAGCGCGGATGGGTTTAGTGGGAATCAGCCCCAGCATTTT. Its translation: CASSADGFSGNQPQHF.

The genes are TRBV18 and TRBJ1-3; no firm D call. V was pared by 1 base and J by 1 base, with 8 bases between. Germline V lookup: CDR1 KGHSH, CDR2 LQKENI. The CDR3 has 15 residues. DNA of the CDR3: TGTGCCAGCTCACCACGCGTGTTTTCTGGAAACACCATATATTTT. Its translation is CASSPRVFSGNTIYF.

V and J are TRBV15 and TRBJ2-3; 9 nucleotides agree with TRBD2. Germline loops: CDR1 LNHNV, CDR2 YYDKDF (reference sequence). This CDR3 has 15 amino acids. J lost 4 bases, V lost 0 bases, and 2 bases had no gene match. CDR3 protein: CATSRDAGGPDTQYF. CDR3 bases: TGTGCCACCAGCAGAGATGCGGGGGGGCCAGATACGCAGTATTTT.

This chain joins TRBV7-2 and TRBJ2-4, with TRBD1 as a possible D gene (6 bases). The CDR3 is 15 amino acids. Germline-derived CDR1 and CDR2 are SGHTA and FQGNSA. The V end was cut by 5 bases, the J end by 0 bases, with 11 bases between. CDR3 bases: TGTGCCAGCAGCCAGGGGACCCTAGCCAAAAACATTCAGTACTTC. It specifies CASSQGTLAKNIQYF.

J is TRBJ1-3 and V is TRBV3-1 (or the pseudogene TRBV3-2), with D perhaps TRBD1 (6 bases). Germline assignment: CDR1 LGHDT and CDR2 YNNKEL (reference sequence). The CDR3 sequence is 13 residues long. Trimming took off 5 bases at V and 3 bases at J, with 8 bases between the two ends. CDR3 sequence reads: CASSNRVGNTIYF. CDR3 nucleotide sequence: TGTGCCAGCAGCAACAGGGTTGGAAACACCATATATTTT.

V usage is TRBV27 and J usage is TRBJ1-2; 9 bases are shared with TRBD1. CDR1 and CDR2 (germline): MNHEY, SMNVEV (reference sequence). The CDR3 consists of 15 residues. V was pared by 6 bases and J by 4 bases, with 9 bases of the junction left unmatched. The DNA of the CDR3 is TGTGCCAGCAGAGGAAACAGGGGGCGCGCCTATGGCTACACCTTC. Protein product: CASRGNRGRAYGYTF.

V and J are TRBV3-1 (or the pseudogene TRBV3-2) and TRBJ2-7; D not resolved. The length of the CDR3 is 14 residues. The germline V gene has CDR1 LGHDT and CDR2 YNNKEL (reference sequence). V lost 1 base to trimming and J lost 2 bases, with 9 bases between them. For the CDR3, the DNA is TGTGCCAGCAGCCAAGTAACGTCAGCCTACGAGCAGTACTTC. Protein product: CASSQVTSAYEQYF.

J is TRBJ1-3 and V is TRBV5-1, with D possibly matching TRBD1 (6 bases). Germline V CDR1 and CDR2: SGHRS, YFSETQ. Trimming left V 0 bases short and J 4 bases short, with 11 bases between. This CDR3 has 15 amino acids. The DNA of the CDR3 is TGCGCCAGCAGCTTGGACAGGGTGGACGGAAACACCATATATTTT. Its translation is CASSLDRVDGNTIYF.

The chain combines TRBV10-3 with TRBJ2-3; 9 bases align to TRBD2. With V trimmed by 10 bases and J by 6 bases, 8 bases remained unmatched. The CDR3 runs to 13 residues. Germline CDR1 and CDR2: ENHRY and SYGVKD. In nucleotides, the CDR3 is TGTGCCACCCGACTAGCGGCGTCCGATACGCAGTATTTT. This codes for CATRLAASDTQYF.

V and J are TRBV7-2 and TRBJ1-5; D gene uncertain. This CDR3 region has 15 residues. In germline, CDR1 is SGHTA, CDR2 FQGNSA. V gave up 1 base and J gave up 0 bases, with 7 bases separating them. In DNA, the CDR3 is TGTGCCAGCAGCTTAGTCGTAAATAGCAATCAGCCCCAGCATTTT. Amino acid sequence: CASSLVVNSNQPQHF.

This clone was observed a single time. J is TRBJ2-3 and V is TRBV7-2; D ambiguous. V lost 2 bases and J 6 bases, leaving 6 bases between the germline ends. Germline CDR1 SGHTA, CDR2 FQGNSA. CDR3 length: 12 amino acids. The CDR3 loop reads CASSLMSDTQYF. The CDR3, as DNA: TGTGCCAGCAGCTTAATGTCGGATACGCAGTATTTT.

In its sample, this clone was seen a few times. The chain combines TRBV13 with TRBJ1-2; 8 positions agree with TRBD1. CDR1 is PRHDT, CDR2 FYEKMQ, per germline (reference sequence). Trimming at V came to 4 bases and at J to 8 bases, leaving 3 bases not matched to a gene. There are 12 residues in the CDR3. The CDR3 reads CASSSQGDGYTF. The CDR3 DNA follows: TGTGCCAGCAGCTCACAGGGGGACGGCTACACCTTC. The full variable domain, in which reference TRBV13 and TRBJ1-2 provide the parts outside the CDR3, is AAGVIQSPRHLIKEKRETATLKCYPIPRHDTVYWYQQGPGQDPQFLISFYEKMQSDKGSIPDRFSAQQFSDYHSELNMSSLELGDSALYFCASSSQGDGYTFGSGTRLTVV.

The rearrangement links TRBV18 to TRBJ2-5; a weak D match, TRBD2 (5 bases). V lost 3 bases and J 2 bases, leaving 13 bases between the germline ends. Germline CDR1 KGHSH, CDR2 LQKENI. The CDR3 sequence is 15 residues long. The chain's CDR3 is CASSPAGIGQETQYF. The CDR3, as DNA: TGTGCCAGCTCACCCGCCGGGATCGGACAAGAGACCCAGTACTTC.

The chain couples TRBV5-1 to TRBJ1-6, with TRBD1 identical over 7 bases. The CDR3 covers 14 residues. Germline-derived CDR1 and CDR2 are SGHRS and YFSETQ. Trimming cost V 2 bases and J 7 bases; bases outside gene matches: 3. The CDR3 protein is CASSFGQENSPLHF. In DNA form, the CDR3 reads TGCGCCAGCAGCTTCGGACAGGAGAATTCACCCCTCCACTTT.

The rearrangement joins TRBV28 to TRBJ1-5, with a weak D call TRBD1 (5 bases). The germline V gene has CDR1 MDHEN and CDR2 SYDVKM. The CDR3 has 14 amino acids. V lost 3 bases and J 1 base, leaving 7 bases between the germline ends. As DNA, the CDR3 is TGTGCCAGCAGTTTGCCAGGGAGCAATCAGCCCCAGCATTTT. Residues: CASSLPGSNQPQHF.

This chain connects TRBV5-1 to TRBJ1-3; a possible D gene is TRBD1 (6 bases). This CDR3 contains 15 residues. From germline, CDR1 is SGHRS and CDR2 YFSETQ. The V end lost 4 bases, the J end lost 0 bases, and 11 bases lay between the germline ends. The CDR3 loop reads CASSAGQSSGNTIYF. The CDR3 DNA sequence: TGCGCCAGCAGCGCCGGACAGAGCTCTGGAAACACCATATATTTT.

This CDR3 reads CASSLLGGRTEAFF. The CDR3, as DNA: TGTGCCAGCAGCTTACTCGGGGGGCGGACTGAAGCTTTCTTT. The chain joins TRBV11-3 to TRBJ1-1; tentative D call: TRBD1 (6 bases). The ends were cut back, 2 bases at V and 5 bases at J, with 12 bases in the middle. Germline V CDR1 and CDR2: SGHNT, YENEEA. The CDR3 covers 14 residues.

V gene TRBV7-9 combines with J gene TRBJ1-4; 9 bases fit TRBD1. V lost 4 bases to trimming and J lost 10 bases; unmatched junction nucleotides: 13. This CDR3 region has 16 residues. Germline CDR1 reads SEHNR; CDR2 reads FQNEAQ (reference sequence). CDR3 coding DNA: TGTGCCAGCAGCTCACTCCGGGACAGGGCGCATGTAAAACTGTTTTTT. Encoded protein: CASSSLRDRAHVKLFF.

The chain is built from TRBV6-5 and TRBJ1-2; D ambiguous. Trimming shortened V by 7 bases and J by 7 bases, and 13 bases separated the two germline ends. The CDR3 sequence is 12 residues long. The germline V gene encodes CDR1 MNHEY and CDR2 SVGAGI. This CDR3 reads CASTGGSFGYTF. CDR3 in DNA: TGTGCCAGCACGGGAGGGTCTTTTGGCTACACCTTC.

The CDR3, as DNA: TGTGCCTGGAGTGTCGGGGAAAGCAATCAGCCCCAGCATTTT. Its protein is CAWSVGESNQPQHF. The chain has TRBV30 and TRBJ1-5; no firm D call. V dropped 0 bases and J dropped 1 base, with 7 bases sitting between them. CDR1 GTSNPN and CDR2 SVGIG come from the germline V gene (reference sequence). This CDR3 is 14 amino acids long.

This rearrangement joins TRBV6-1 to TRBJ1-2; 11 bases map to TRBD1. Germline CDR1 is MNHNS and CDR2 is SASEGT. The length of the CDR3 is 14 residues. V was clipped by 0 bases and J by 6 bases; unmatched bases: 0. CDR3 bases: TGTGCCAGCAGTGAAGCGGGACAGGGGGATGGCTACACCTTC. It encodes CASSEAGQGDGYTF.

The chain employs TRBV5-1 and TRBJ2-3; TRBD1 might be the D (5 bases). V lost 4 bases to trimming and J lost 1 base, with 13 bases between them. Germline V gene data show CDR1 as SGHRS and CDR2 as YFSETQ. This CDR3 comprises 15 residues. The CDR3 spells CASSDQGHGTDTQYF. The DNA of the CDR3 is TGCGCCAGCAGCGACCAGGGTCACGGCACAGATACGCAGTATTTT.

The rearrangement joins TRBV7-2 to TRBJ1-1, with TRBD1 matching 9 bases. The germline V gene has CDR1 SGHTA and CDR2 FQGNSA. J lost 11 bases, V lost 4 bases, and 8 bases had no gene match. The CDR3 consists of 13 residues. Written as DNA, the CDR3 is TGTGCCAGCAGCTGGACAGGGGCCCAGGGGGCTTTCTTT. It translates to CASSWTGAQGAFF. Drawing the rest from reference TRBV7-2 and TRBJ1-1, the complete variable domain is GAGVSQSPSNKVTEKGKDVELRCDPISGHTALYWYRQSLGQGLEFLIYFQGNSAPDKSGLPSDRFSAERTGGSVSTLTIQRTQQEDSAVYLCASSWTGAQGAFFGQGTRLTVV.

J is TRBJ2-7 and V is TRBV27, with D possibly TRBD2 on 5 matching bases. This CDR3 is 14 amino acids long. V lost 2 bases to trimming and J lost 1 base, with 9 bases between them. Germline assignment: CDR1 MNHEY and CDR2 SMNVEV (reference sequence). The CDR3 DNA reads as TGTGCCAGCAGTTTAAGAAGGACTTCCTACGAGCAGTACTTC. It yields the protein CASSLRRTSYEQYF.

The rearrangement uses TRBV30 and TRBJ1-4, with D perhaps TRBD1 (5 bases). This CDR3 spans 14 amino acids. V shed 3 bases and J shed 10 bases, with 18 bases lying between them. CDR1 GTSNPN and CDR2 SVGIG come from the germline V gene (reference sequence). The DNA of the CDR3 is TGTGCCTGGAGGGTCGAGATCCAGGGAGGAAAACTGTTTTTT. This gives the protein CAWRVEIQGGKLFF.

V is TRBV28 and J is TRBJ2-7, with a tentative D call TRBD1 (6 bases). Germline CDR1 and CDR2: MDHEN and SYDVKM. V was pared by 6 bases and J by 3 bases, with 9 bases between. CDR3 length: 12 amino acids. The CDR3: CASRHRVYEQYF. The CDR3 coding sequence is TGTGCCAGCAGGCACAGGGTCTACGAGCAGTACTTC.